These 7 T cell receptor beta chains originate from one sample sequenced in a study of graft-versus-host responses after intestinal transplantation. The antigens of these receptors remain unknown. TCRdb's copy holds only in-frame clones and misses some; the assay was immunoSEQ multiplex PCR. The sample contains about 89,000 clones, 91% of which appear only once. The material was unstimulated CD4+ T cells sorted from spleen or lymph node cells, obtained before intestinal transplant. These receptors were obtained from a human donor who received an intestinal transplant.

This chain joins TRBV9 and TRBJ2-3, with 8 bases identical to TRBD2. The CDR3 length is 16 residues. From germline, CDR1 is SGDLS and CDR2 YYNGEE. After removal of 2 bases from V and 0 bases from J, the junction contained 5 bases not matched to a gene. The CDR3 here is CASSVRTSPSTDTQYF. CDR3 DNA: TGTGCCAGCAGCGTCCGGACTAGCCCTAGCACAGATACGCAGTATTTT.

The V gene is TRBV5-1, the J gene TRBJ2-1; 11 nucleotides line up with TRBD2. Germline V lookup: CDR1 SGHRS, CDR2 YFSETQ. The V segment lost 4 bases and the J segment 4 bases; nucleotides outside the gene matches: 4. The CDR3 runs to 15 residues. The CDR3 nucleotides read TGCGCCAGCAGCCCAACTAGCGGGGGTTACAATGAGCAGTTCTTC. Its translation: CASSPTSGGYNEQFF.

The chain joins TRBV11-2 to TRBJ1-1; a weak D match, TRBD1 (6 bases). Germline V lookup: CDR1 SGHAT, CDR2 FQNNGV. CDR3 size: 15 residues. V lost 3 bases and J 3 bases, leaving 14 bases between the germline ends. The CDR3 here is CASSFGDRSDTEAFF. The CDR3 region has the DNA TGTGCCAGCAGCTTTGGAGACAGGAGCGACACTGAAGCTTTCTTT.

The J gene is TRBJ2-7, the V gene TRBV10-3; 8 nucleotides align to TRBD2. The germline gives CDR1 ENHRY, CDR2 SYGVKD. V shed 5 bases and J 4 bases; nucleotides not matched to a gene: 10. The CDR3 has 15 amino acids. The CDR3: CAISNTPSGPYEQYF. DNA of the CDR3: TGTGCCATCAGTAACACACCTAGCGGGCCTTACGAGCAGTACTTC.

The CDR3 protein is CASSSLRYQETQYF. The DNA of the CDR3 is TGTGCCAGCAGCTCCCTCCGGTACCAAGAGACCCAGTACTTC. The V gene is TRBV7-9, the J gene TRBJ2-5; D unclear. The CDR3 contains 14 residues. V shed 4 bases and J shed 0 bases, with 9 bases lying between them. Germline V gene sequence: CDR1 SEHNR, CDR2 FQNEAQ (reference sequence). Looking up the rest from reference TRBV7-9 and TRBJ2-5 gives the full variable domain: DTGVSQNPRHKITKRGQNVTFRCDPISEHNRLYWYRQTLGQGPEFLTYFQNEAQLEKSRLLSDRFSAERPKGSFSTLEIQRTEQGDSAMYLCASSSLRYQETQYFGPGTRLLVL.

V and J are TRBV18 and TRBJ2-5, with D perhaps matching TRBD1 (6 bases). The CDR3 extends over 13 amino acids. Deletions cut 3 bases from V and 2 bases from J, with 7 bases between. Germline CDR1 and CDR2: KGHSH and LQKENI. CDR3 coding DNA: TGTGCCAGCTCACCGGGACAACAAGAGACCCAGTACTTC. It codes for CASSPGQQETQYF.

In nucleotides, the CDR3 is TGTGCCAGCGCTTCGTCGCGGGTCCTCCAAGAGACCCAGTACTTC. As protein: CASASSRVLQETQYF. V usage is TRBV27 and J usage is TRBJ2-5; TRBD2 is a possible D gene (5 bases). Trimming took 8 bases from V and 1 from J, leaving 17 bases between them. The CDR3 loop spans 15 amino acids. Germline values: CDR1 MNHEY, CDR2 SMNVEV (reference sequence).